Shown below are 28 T cell receptor beta chains from a single sample sequenced in a study of blood T cell repertoires in COVID-19. Only in-frame clones appear in the TCRdb table, and some are missing; sequencing was by immunoSEQ multiplex PCR. The sample has approximately 76,000 clones; over 70% are singletons. Source material: peripheral blood. All receptors come from a woman aged 70 to 79 with acute or convalescent COVID-19.

This chain uses TRBV5-1 with TRBJ2-5, with D maybe TRBD1 (6 bases). Germline values: CDR1 SGHRS, CDR2 YFSETQ. This CDR3 spans 15 amino acids. Trimming pared 4 bases from V and 2 bases from J, leaving 15 bases between. The CDR3 here is CASSAAGVGQETQYF. The CDR3 DNA is TGCGCCAGCAGCGCGGCAGGGGTCGGGCAAGAGACCCAGTACTTC.

This clone was recorded once. The V call is TRBV2, the J call TRBJ2-1, with D possibly TRBD1 on 5 matching bases. V lost 2 bases to trimming and J lost 13 bases, with 15 bases between them. CDR1 is SNHLY and CDR2 is FYNNEI in the germline V gene. The CDR3 spans 13 residues. The CDR3 reads CASSESRQPRQFF. In DNA form, the CDR3 reads TGTGCCAGCAGTGAAAGTCGACAGCCTCGTCAGTTCTTC.

The V and J genes are TRBV6-5 and TRBJ1-2; TRBD1 is a possible D gene (5 bases). V was clipped by 7 bases and J by 8 bases, with 20 bases between them. There are 14 residues in the CDR3. Germline V gene sequence: CDR1 MNHEY, CDR2 SVGAGI. Here the CDR3 reads CASKKDRQAGGYTF. CDR3 coding DNA: TGTGCCAGCAAGAAAGACCGCCAAGCAGGGGGCTACACCTTC.

This clone turned up a few times. V gene TRBV14 combines with J gene TRBJ1-2, with D unresolved. The CDR3 extends over 13 amino acids. Germline V lookup: CDR1 SGHDN, CDR2 FVKESK. V dropped 4 bases and J dropped 8 bases, with 14 bases sitting between them. The CDR3 sequence is CASSPARGGGYTF. CDR3 bases: TGTGCCAGCAGCCCAGCCCGGGGTGGGGGCTACACCTTC. The full variable domain, with the rest looked up from reference TRBV14 and TRBJ1-2, is EAGVTQFPSHSVIEKGQTVTLRCDPISGHDNLYWYRRVMGKEIKFLLHFVKESKQDESGMPNNRFLAERTGGTYSTLKVQPAELEDSGVYFCASSPARGGGYTFGSGTRLTVV.

The chain employs TRBV10-3 and TRBJ1-4; no reliable D call. The V gene's germline CDR1 is ENHRY and CDR2 SYGVKD. The V and J ends lost 5 bases and 8 bases respectively, with 6 bases between them. This CDR3 has 11 residues. The CDR3 DNA reads TGTGCCATCAGTCCCGGGGAAAAACTGTTTTTT. It encodes CAISPGEKLFF.

The chain links TRBV24-1 to TRBJ1-6, with TRBD1 identical over 7 bases. The V gene end was trimmed by 6 bases and the J gene end by 11 bases; junction bases not matched to a gene: 9. CDR1 is KGHDR, CDR2 SFDVKD, per germline. The CDR3 consists of 14 residues. CDR3 bases: TGTGCCACCAGTCGTTACGGGACAGCGACACCCCTCCACTTT. Translated: CATSRYGTATPLHF.

This clone has only a few counts. The V gene is TRBV29-1, the J gene TRBJ1-1; D gene uncertain. Trimming shortened V by 2 bases and J by 2 bases, and 6 bases separated the two germline ends. This CDR3 is 12 amino acids long. The germline gives CDR1 SQVTM, CDR2 ANQGSEA. CDR3 sequence (DNA): TGCAGCGTTGAACGAGCCAACACTGAAGCTTTCTTT. This translates into CSVERANTEAFF.

V gene TRBV5-1 combines with J gene TRBJ2-7, with 14 bases aligning to TRBD2. Germline CDR1 and CDR2: SGHRS and YFSETQ. The CDR3 length is 16 residues. V shed 0 bases and J 6 bases; nucleotides not matched to a gene: 5. CDR3 in DNA: TGCGCCAGCAGCTTGGCGGGGGGACTAGCGGGAGCCGAGCAGTACTTC. Amino acids: CASSLAGGLAGAEQYF.

The chain links TRBV4-2 to TRBJ1-4; possible D gene TRBD1, 6 bases. Between the trimmed V and J ends, which lost 6 bases and 0 bases, there was a span of 23 bases. Germline CDR1 reads LGHNA; CDR2 reads YNFKEQ. This CDR3 comprises 19 residues. The CDR3: CASSTGGGAWVPTNEKLFF. The DNA of the CDR3 is TGTGCCAGCAGTACCGGGGGGGGCGCTTGGGTCCCAACTAATGAAAAACTGTTTTTT.

This clone was seen only a few times. V is TRBV29-1 and J is TRBJ2-3, with D possibly being TRBD2 (5 bases). Looked up from germline, CDR1 is SQVTM and CDR2 is ANQGSEA. The CDR3 has 16 residues. V was cut by 1 base and J by 0 bases, with 14 bases left in between. The DNA of the CDR3 is TGCAGCGTTGAAGGAGCGGCAGGTACCAGCACAGATACGCAGTATTTT. Translation: CSVEGAAGTSTDTQYF.

The V gene is TRBV5-5, the J gene TRBJ1-6; D gene unclear. The CDR3 is 14 amino acids. Germline CDR1 and CDR2: SGHKS and YYEKEE (reference sequence). V lost 4 bases, J lost 7 bases, and 12 bases lay in between. This CDR3 is CASSQHSGNSPLHF. The CDR3 DNA reads TGTGCCAGCAGCCAACACAGCGGGAATTCACCCCTCCACTTT.

CDR3 loop: CASSLTSANYTF. DNA for the CDR3: TGTGCCAGCAGTTTAACGTCCGCTAACTACACCTTC. The genes are TRBV12-3 or TRBV12-4 and TRBJ1-2; no reliable D call. Trimming removed 2 bases from V and 10 bases from J, with 11 bases in between. The CDR3 has 12 residues.

The V gene is TRBV7-8, the J gene TRBJ1-2, with 9 bases identical to TRBD1. J gave up 4 bases and V 1 base, and 10 bases lay outside the gene matches. There are 17 residues in the CDR3. Germline V CDR1 and CDR2: SGHVS, FQNEAQ. Here the CDR3 reads CASSLGGVGQGSYGYTF. The CDR3 DNA follows: TGTGCCAGCAGCTTAGGAGGGGTAGGACAGGGGTCCTATGGCTACACCTTC.

DNA for the CDR3: TGTGCCAGCAGCATCGGGGATACGCAGTATTTT. As protein: CASSIGDTQYF. The J gene is TRBJ2-3, the V gene TRBV5-4, with D unclear. Germline CDR1 SGHNT, CDR2 YYREEE (reference sequence). The CDR3 spans 11 residues. The V end lost 4 bases, the J end lost 6 bases, and 6 bases lay between the germline ends.

This rearrangement joins TRBV7-9 to TRBJ1-5; no definite D call. Germline CDR1 SEHNR, CDR2 FQNEAQ (reference sequence). Trimming removed 5 bases at V and 6 bases at J, with 14 bases between. The CDR3 length is 14 residues. The CDR3 nucleotides are TGTGCCAGCAGCCCCGCATACGTCGGTCAGCCCCAGCATTTT. Translating gives CASSPAYVGQPQHF.

The chain links TRBV27 to TRBJ2-1; 9 positions match TRBD2. V gave up 2 bases and J gave up 2 bases; unmatched junction bases: 7. CDR3 length: 17 residues. The V gene's germline CDR1 is MNHEY and CDR2 SMNVEV (reference sequence). For the CDR3, the DNA is TGTGCCAGCAGTTTAGTCCCTCCTAGCGGGACCTACAATGAGCAGTTCTTC. Translating gives CASSLVPPSGTYNEQFF.

This chain uses TRBV10-3 with TRBJ1-6, with D unresolved. The germline V gene has CDR1 ENHRY and CDR2 SYGVKD. V lost 0 bases and J lost 10, with 13 bases in between. This CDR3 is 15 amino acids long. The CDR3 sequence is CAISESGDKKSPLHF. In nucleotides, the CDR3 is TGTGCCATCAGTGAGTCGGGAGACAAGAAATCACCCCTCCACTTT.

The CDR3 DNA is TGTGCCAGCAGTTTATCCCCGGCCCCCGGGACAGCCACAGATACGCAGTATTTT. Protein sequence: CASSLSPAPGTATDTQYF. V is TRBV27 and J is TRBJ2-3, with 7 bases matching TRBD1. The CDR3 contains 18 residues. In germline, CDR1 is MNHEY, CDR2 SMNVEV (reference sequence). With V trimmed by 0 bases and J by 2 bases, 11 bases remained unmatched.

V is TRBV18 and J is TRBJ1-1; D is perhaps TRBD1 (5 bases). Deletions cut 3 bases from V and 0 bases from J, with 11 bases between. The CDR3 covers 15 residues. From germline, CDR1 is KGHSH and CDR2 LQKENI. The CDR3 reads CASSPFSGLNTEAFF. The CDR3 DNA reads TGTGCCAGCTCACCGTTCTCAGGGCTGAACACTGAAGCTTTCTTT. The variable domain in full, with the rest retrieved from reference TRBV18 and TRBJ1-1, is NAGVMQNPRHLVRRRGQEARLRCSPMKGHSHVYWYRQLPEEGLKFMVYLQKENIIDESGMPKERFSAEFPKEGPSILRIQQVVRGDSAAYFCASSPFSGLNTEAFFGQGTRLTVV.

The CDR3 protein is CASSLSIGGSQETQYF. The CDR3 nucleotides read TGTGCCAGCAGCTTAAGTATAGGGGGCTCCCAAGAGACCCAGTACTTC. V and J are TRBV7-2 and TRBJ2-5; TRBD1 matches at 7 bases. Germline V gene data show CDR1 as SGHTA and CDR2 as FQGNSA. V was clipped by 2 bases and J by 1 base; unmatched bases: 7. This CDR3 has 16 residues. The full variable domain, its missing parts supplied by reference TRBV7-2 and TRBJ2-5, is GAGVSQSPSNKVTEKGKDVELRCDPISGHTALYWYRQSLGQGLEFLIYFQGNSAPDKSGLPSDRFSAERTGGSVSTLTIQRTQQEDSAVYLCASSLSIGGSQETQYFGPGTRLLVL.

This clone has just one count. This chain uses TRBV6-5 with TRBJ2-3; D is possibly TRBD2 (6 bases). V was shortened by 6 bases and J by 0 bases, with 13 bases between the two germline ends. CDR3 length: 15 amino acids. Germline CDR1 MNHEY, CDR2 SVGAGI. The CDR3 region has the DNA TGTGCCAGCAGGGCCAGGGACTGGAGCACAGATACGCAGTATTTT. Protein: CASRARDWSTDTQYF.

This chain joins TRBV5-4 and TRBJ2-7; TRBD1 aligns across 8 bases. Germline V gene data show CDR1 as SGHNT and CDR2 as YYREEE (reference sequence). This CDR3 spans 16 amino acids. V was pared by 1 base and J by 4 bases, with 10 bases of the junction left unmatched. The CDR3 here is CASSLRSGGSRYEQYF. CDR3 coding DNA: TGTGCCAGCAGCTTGAGATCAGGGGGCAGTAGATACGAGCAGTACTTC.

The chain joins TRBV6-1 to TRBJ2-3; TRBD2 aligns across 13 bases. With 2 bases clipped from V and 14 bases from J, the junction kept 13 bases outside the gene matches. CDR1 and CDR2 from the germline V gene are MNHNS and SASEGT. The length of the CDR3 is 16 residues. CDR3 in amino acids: CASSERGPTSGGSPYF. In nucleotides, the CDR3 is TGTGCCAGCAGTGAACGGGGGCCGACTAGCGGGGGGTCCCCGTATTTT.

Only a few counts were recorded for this clone. The chain recombines TRBV19 with TRBJ1-1; D is uncertain. The V end lost 3 bases, the J end lost 10 bases, and 21 bases lay between the germline ends. Germline loops: CDR1 LNHDA, CDR2 SQIVND (reference sequence). The length of the CDR3 is 15 residues. The CDR3 spells CASSIFAQGAVGAFF. DNA of the CDR3: TGTGCCAGTAGTATCTTTGCTCAAGGAGCCGTTGGAGCTTTCTTT.

CDR3 in amino acids: CASSLPTDSPGKLFF. The CDR3 DNA reads as TGTGCCAGCAGCTTGCCGACAGATTCCCCAGGAAAACTGTTTTTT. This sequence joins TRBV5-5 and TRBJ1-4; TRBD1 is a possible D gene (5 bases). The germline V gene has CDR1 SGHKS and CDR2 YYEKEE (reference sequence). This CDR3 region has 15 residues. Deletions cut 1 base from V and 10 bases from J, with 17 bases between.

J is TRBJ1-1 and V is TRBV9, with 12 bases aligning to TRBD1. In germline, CDR1 is SGDLS, CDR2 YYNGEE. CDR3 length: 15 residues. V dropped 2 bases and J dropped 6; count of bases not matched to a gene: 5. DNA of the CDR3: TGTGCCAGCAGCGTTTATGGGACAGGGGGCTCTGAAGCTTTCTTT. Protein product: CASSVYGTGGSEAFF.

The rearrangement uses TRBV19 and TRBJ1-2, with D possibly being TRBD1 (6 bases). Per germline, CDR1 LNHDA and CDR2 SQIVND (reference sequence). With 4 bases removed from V and 8 bases from J, the gap between germline ends came to 14 bases. The CDR3 runs 13 residues. The chain's CDR3 is CASSTEQGRGYTF. Written as DNA, the CDR3 is TGTGCCAGTAGTACCGAACAGGGAAGAGGCTACACCTTC. The whole variable domain, filled in from reference TRBV19 and TRBJ1-2, reads DGGITQSPKYLFRKEGQNVTLSCEQNLNHDAMYWYRQDPGQGLRLIYYSQIVNDFQKGDIAEGYSVSREKKESFPLTVTSAQKNPTAFYLCASSTEQGRGYTFGSGTRLTVV.

The J gene is TRBJ1-1, the V gene TRBV15, with 7 positions matching TRBD1. Losses at the gene ends were 1 base for V and 7 bases for J; bases not matched to a gene: 6. CDR3 length: 14 amino acids. CDR1 and CDR2 from the germline V gene are LNHNV and YYDKDF (reference sequence). The CDR3 protein is CATSRVRDRLEAFF. The CDR3, as DNA: TGTGCCACCAGCAGAGTCAGGGACAGACTTGAAGCTTTCTTT.